This TCR beta chain was found in a study of blood T cell repertoires in COVID-19. About the study: Samples taken during acute and convalescent COVID-19 were collected in the United States, Italy and Spain.

The CDR3 is 16 residues long. The V end lost 4 bases, the J end lost 4 bases, and 14 bases lay between the germline ends. CDR1 WSHSY and CDR2 SAAADI come from the germline V gene. Per the original methods: Quantification of nucleated cells was approximated via reference gene primer amplification. Using immunoSEQ multiplex PCR, the repertoire was profiled, and TCRdb retains in-frame clones only, with some absent. V, J and clone size are taken as reported in that table, and D and trimming were inferred from the DNA itself. The table has about 130,000 clones, 65% to 85% seen once. The specimen sequenced was peripheral blood. The chain carries TRBV10-2 and TRBJ1-6; the D gene is possibly TRBD1 (6 bases). The source of this sequence is a man aged 70-80 years with acute or convalescent COVID-19. The DNA for the CDR3 is TGCGCCAGCAGTGGAGGGGGAACCTCGTATAATTCACCCCTCCACTTT. It translates to CASSGGGTSYNSPLHF.